This TCR beta chain emerged from a study of CD8 T cells in ankylosing spondylitis. In TCRdb, the 5' RACE reads were re-called with MiXCR into one record per CDR3 protein. Among 500,000 to 550,000 distinct CDR3 sequences, roughly an eighth were seen once, and the ten largest hold approximately 6.3%. The study's findings and limits: A motif in TCR beta, a set of eight or nine highly homologous variants, appeared characteristic of ankylosing spondylitis blood. Earlier studies detected some motif variants in reactive arthritis synovial fluid and blood.

This CDR3 is built from 13 residues. Germline V lookup: CDR1 WNHNN, CDR2 SYGVQD (reference sequence). The V gene lost 7 bases and the J gene lost 5 bases, with 14 bases spanning the gap. The sample holds a few counts of this clonotype. What it recognizes is unknown. The rearrangement links TRBV10-1 to TRBJ2-5; the D is unclear. The sequenced sample consisted of blood, either unsorted or a sorted T cell fraction (not recorded which). The source is a male donor with ankylosing spondylitis. CDR3 protein: CASNPTQWETQYF. CDR3 DNA sequence: TGCGCCAGCAACCCCACCCAGTGGGAGACCCAGTACTTC.